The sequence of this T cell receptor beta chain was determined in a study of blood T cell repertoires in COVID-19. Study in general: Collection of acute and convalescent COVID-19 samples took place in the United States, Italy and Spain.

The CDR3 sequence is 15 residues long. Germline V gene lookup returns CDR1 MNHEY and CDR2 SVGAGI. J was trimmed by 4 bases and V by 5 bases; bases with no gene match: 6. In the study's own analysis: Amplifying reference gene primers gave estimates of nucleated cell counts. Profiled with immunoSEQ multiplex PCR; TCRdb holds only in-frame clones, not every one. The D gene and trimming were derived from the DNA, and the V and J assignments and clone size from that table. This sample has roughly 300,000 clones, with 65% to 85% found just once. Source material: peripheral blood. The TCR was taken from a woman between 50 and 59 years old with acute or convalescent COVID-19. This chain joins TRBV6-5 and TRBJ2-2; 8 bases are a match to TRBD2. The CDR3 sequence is CASSRAGEATGELFF. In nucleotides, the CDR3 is TGTGCCAGCAGTCGAGCGGGAGAGGCCACCGGGGAGCTGTTTTTT.